The rows below give T cell receptor beta chains drawn from one sample of a study of shared clonotypes between healthy human individuals. Clones were read by immunoSEQ multiplex PCR, and TCRdb kept only the in-frame ones, dropping some. The table includes 1,400,000 or so clones, about 98.5% detected once. The sequencing input was naive CD4+ T cells sorted from blood. Receptors were obtained from a man aged 25-45 years in good health. Each CDR3 is given with its conserved first and last residue. For some rows the clone size is stated as once, few or many, or as a class when expanded; others skip it.

clone size: NA; J gene: TRBJ2-1; V gene: TRBV19; CDR3 length: 15; CDR3 protein: CASSMGLGSYNEQFF
clone size: NA; J gene: TRBJ2-1; V gene: TRBV9; CDR3 length: 15; CDR3 protein: CASSVRDYTYNEQFF
clone size: NA; J gene: TRBJ1-5; V gene: TRBV15; CDR3 length: 18; CDR3 protein: CATSRGQKKLYTDQPQHF
clone size: NA; J gene: TRBJ1-1; V gene: TRBV7-9; CDR3 length: 15; CDR3 protein: CATPDDWGMNTEAFF
clone size: once; J gene: TRBJ2-2; V gene: TRBV6-1; CDR3 length: 14; CDR3 protein: CASGASGNTGELFF
clone size: once; J gene: TRBJ1-1; V gene: TRBV18; CDR3 length: 13; CDR3 protein: CASSPPENTEAFF
clone size: NA; J gene: TRBJ1-5; V gene: TRBV19; CDR3 length: 15; CDR3 protein: CASQFYGAQGQPQHF
clone size: NA; J gene: TRBJ1-2; V gene: TRBV18; CDR3 length: 14; CDR3 protein: CASSTLDRGDGYTF
clone size: NA; J gene: TRBJ2-1; V gene: TRBV7-9; CDR3 length: 19; CDR3 protein: CASSPVMGRAGLHYNEQFF
clone size: NA; J gene: TRBJ2-3; V gene: TRBV7-9; CDR3 length: 13; CDR3 protein: CASWWARTDTQYF
clone size: once; J gene: TRBJ2-3; V gene: TRBV30; CDR3 length: 13; CDR3 protein: CAWSFGRPDTQYF
clone size: NA; J gene: TRBJ2-2; V gene: TRBV11-2; CDR3 length: 13; CDR3 protein: CASSTVRRGELFF
clone size: NA; J gene: TRBJ2-7; V gene: TRBV5-6; CDR3 length: 14; CDR3 protein: CASSFLGGGYEQYF
clone size: NA; J gene: TRBJ2-3; V gene: TRBV11-3; CDR3 length: 15; CDR3 protein: CASSSSGSGTDTQYF
clone size: NA; J gene: TRBJ1-5; V gene: TRBV4-1; CDR3 length: 17; CDR3 protein: CASSPLPRVIGNQPQHF
clone size: NA; J gene: TRBJ2-1; V gene: TRBV7-3; CDR3 length: 14; CDR3 protein: CASSLTAGGREQFF
clone size: NA; J gene: TRBJ2-3; V gene: TRBV5-4; CDR3 length: 16; CDR3 protein: CASNTFSGSSTDTQYF
clone size: NA; J gene: TRBJ2-6; V gene: TRBV7-3; CDR3 length: 14; CDR3 protein: CASSQSSGANVLTF
clone size: NA; J gene: TRBJ2-3; V gene: TRBV9; CDR3 length: 12; CDR3 protein: CASSGRSDTQYF
clone size: NA; J gene: TRBJ2-1; V gene: TRBV11-2; CDR3 length: 15; CDR3 protein: CASSLGAGGYNEQFF
clone size: NA; J gene: TRBJ2-6; V gene: TRBV2; CDR3 length: 16; CDR3 protein: CASSERTGPGANVLTF
clone size: NA; J gene: TRBJ2-1; V gene: TRBV7-9; CDR3 length: 13; CDR3 protein: CASSRGLYNEQFF
clone size: NA; J gene: TRBJ2-7; V gene: TRBV2; CDR3 length: 15; CDR3 protein: CASSDGLSFLREQYF
clone size: NA; J gene: TRBJ2-5; V gene: TRBV28; CDR3 length: 14; CDR3 protein: CASSFGQIQETQYF
clone size: NA; J gene: TRBJ2-3; V gene: TRBV5-4; CDR3 length: 16; CDR3 protein: CASSPGGGRSTDTQYF
clone size: NA; J gene: TRBJ1-4; V gene: TRBV2; CDR3 length: 14; CDR3 protein: CASSFQGPNEKLFF
clone size: once; J gene: TRBJ2-7; V gene: TRBV21-1; CDR3 length: 15; CDR3 protein: CASSKVRWGGNEQYF
clone size: NA; J gene: TRBJ2-7; V gene: TRBV6-1; CDR3 length: 13; CDR3 protein: CARTSGRSNEQYF
clone size: NA; J gene: TRBJ1-4; V gene: TRBV7-9; CDR3 length: 15; CDR3 protein: CASSLGRGPNEKLFF
clone size: NA; J gene: TRBJ2-3; V gene: TRBV10-3; CDR3 length: 15; CDR3 protein: CAISESGPRTDTQYF
clone size: NA; J gene: TRBJ1-1; V gene: TRBV5-1; CDR3 length: 14; CDR3 protein: CASSTLRDSHEAFF
clone size: NA; J gene: TRBJ2-7; V gene: TRBV20-1; CDR3 length: 9; CDR3 protein: CSARKEQYF
clone size: NA; J gene: TRBJ2-3; V gene: TRBV2; CDR3 length: 13; CDR3 protein: CASSLSSGTTQYF
clone size: few; J gene: TRBJ1-1; V gene: TRBV27; CDR3 length: 13; CDR3 protein: CASSLNLGTEAFF
clone size: NA; J gene: TRBJ2-3; V gene: TRBV25-1; CDR3 length: 15; CDR3 protein: CASSELTDFTDTQYF
clone size: NA; J gene: TRBJ2-7; V gene: TRBV7-9; CDR3 length: 13; CDR3 protein: CASSLLGLGEQYF
clone size: NA; J gene: TRBJ2-3; V gene: TRBV30; CDR3 length: 16; CDR3 protein: CAWSVSEGLGTDTQYF
clone size: NA; J gene: TRBJ2-2; V gene: TRBV6-5; CDR3 length: 15; CDR3 protein: CASSLWGSNTGELFF
clone size: once; J gene: TRBJ1-3; V gene: TRBV27; CDR3 length: 14; CDR3 protein: CASRPGLTGNTIYF
clone size: NA; J gene: TRBJ2-7; V gene: TRBV11-2; CDR3 length: 15; CDR3 protein: CASSLGLAATYEQYF
clone size: NA; J gene: TRBJ2-7; V gene: TRBV5-1; CDR3 length: 14; CDR3 protein: CASSLGYSSYEQYF
clone size: NA; J gene: TRBJ2-7; V gene: TRBV27; CDR3 length: 15; CDR3 protein: CASSLRGVSSYEQYF
clone size: NA; J gene: TRBJ2-1; V gene: TRBV28; CDR3 length: 15; CDR3 protein: CASSFSSSGYNEQFF
clone size: NA; J gene: TRBJ1-3; V gene: TRBV30; CDR3 length: 14; CDR3 protein: CAWRRAASGNTIYF
clone size: NA; J gene: TRBJ2-7; V gene: TRBV7-9; CDR3 length: 12; CDR3 protein: CASSRTGPEQYF
clone size: NA; J gene: TRBJ2-7; V gene: TRBV29-1; CDR3 length: 12; CDR3 protein: CSVKGFDGEQYF
clone size: NA; J gene: TRBJ2-1; V gene: TRBV10-3; CDR3 length: 14; CDR3 protein: CAISDLGGRAEQFF
clone size: NA; J gene: TRBJ2-7; V gene: TRBV6-5; CDR3 length: 15; CDR3 protein: CASSSGRDLAYEQYF
clone size: once; J gene: TRBJ1-1; V gene: TRBV18; CDR3 length: 16; CDR3 protein: CASSLSGRGQAIEAFF
clone size: NA; J gene: TRBJ2-1; V gene: TRBV7-2; CDR3 length: 15; CDR3 protein: CASSLASGPYNEQFF
clone size: NA; J gene: TRBJ2-3; V gene: TRBV27; CDR3 length: 15; CDR3 protein: CASSLKTSRTDTQYF
clone size: NA; J gene: TRBJ2-1; V gene: TRBV11-3; CDR3 length: 15; CDR3 protein: CASSSNLNSYNEQFF
clone size: NA; J gene: TRBJ2-3; V gene: TRBV27; CDR3 length: 14; CDR3 protein: CASSFRETTDTQYF